This entry lists 32 T cell receptor beta chains sequenced from one sample in a study of OX40 agonist ivuxolimab in advanced cancers. The table came from immunoSEQ multiplex PCR; TCRdb's copy has only in-frame clones and leaves some out. The sample yields about 39,000 clones, 92% seen once. The source material was CD4+ or CD8+ T cells sorted from blood, sampled in a trial of the OX40 agonist ivuxolimab. These receptors were taken from an adult with an advanced solid tumor such as melanoma, head and neck, liver or kidney cancer.

This chain uses TRBV5-6 with TRBJ2-7, with 8 positions matching TRBD2. Germline V gene lookup returns CDR1 SGHDT and CDR2 YYEEEE. Trimming removed 0 bases from V and 2 bases from J; junction bases left unmatched: 7. This CDR3 is 16 amino acids long. CDR3: CASSLAGREDPYEQYF. CDR3 coding DNA: TGTGCCAGCAGCTTGGCCGGGCGGGAGGACCCCTACGAGCAGTACTTC.

The rearrangement links TRBV6-5 to TRBJ2-3; 7 nucleotides agree with TRBD1. Trimming took 5 bases from V and 10 from J; bases not matched to a gene: 3. Germline loops: CDR1 MNHEY, CDR2 SVGAGI. This CDR3 spans 11 amino acids. As DNA, the CDR3 is TGTGCCAGCAGTGACAGGGTCGCGCAGTATTTT. Amino acid sequence: CASSDRVAQYF.

This clone has just one count. CDR3 DNA: TGTGCCAGCAGCCAACGAAGCTACGAGCAGTACTTC. It specifies CASSQRSYEQYF. The rearrangement joins TRBV7-8 to TRBJ2-7, with D unclear. The germline V gene encodes CDR1 SGHVS and CDR2 FQNEAQ. The CDR3 sequence is 12 residues long. Trimming took off 5 bases at V and 3 bases at J, with 8 bases between the two ends.

This chain uses TRBV6-4 with TRBJ1-5; no reliable D call. V lost 5 bases and J lost 6, with 14 bases in between. CDR1 and CDR2 (germline): MRHNA, SNTAGT. This CDR3 has 14 residues. CDR3 in DNA: TGTGCCAGCAGTAACGAGACCGTGCCTCAGCCCCAGCATTTT. It yields the protein CASSNETVPQPQHF.

V and J are TRBV11-2 and TRBJ2-1; 14 nucleotides agree with TRBD2. V gave up 3 bases and J gave up 7 bases; unmatched junction bases: 8. Germline-derived CDR1 and CDR2 are SGHAT and FQNNGV. The CDR3 covers 17 residues. CDR3 coding DNA: TGTGCCAGCAGCTTGCCGGGACTAGCGGGAGTTGGGAATGAGCAGTTCTTC. Its translation is CASSLPGLAGVGNEQFF. The whole variable domain, filled in from reference TRBV11-2 and TRBJ2-1, reads EAGVAQSPRYKIIEKRQSVAFWCNPISGHATLYWYQQILGQGPKLLIQFQNNGVVDDSQLPKDRFSAERLKGVDSTLKIQPAKLEDSAVYLCASSLPGLAGVGNEQFFGPGTRLTVL.

The chain links TRBV4-2 to TRBJ2-1, with 12 bases matching TRBD2. Germline V gene sequence: CDR1 LGHNA, CDR2 YNFKEQ. Trimming took 2 bases from V and 4 from J; bases not matched to a gene: 3. The CDR3 is made up of 16 amino acids. CDR3 bases: TGTGCCAGCAGCCAACGGACTAGCGGGGATTACAATGAGCAGTTCTTC. This sequence encodes CASSQRTSGDYNEQFF.

The chain couples TRBV30 to TRBJ1-4; no firm D call. Germline V gives CDR1 GTSNPN, CDR2 SVGIG (reference sequence). The CDR3 has 13 amino acids. V lost 1 base, J lost 8 bases, and 11 bases lay in between. CDR3 loop: CAWSENGWEKLFF. CDR3 DNA sequence: TGTGCCTGGAGTGAAAATGGTTGGGAAAAACTGTTTTTT.

This clone showed up just once. The V and J genes are TRBV11-3 and TRBJ1-2, with D hard to call. The CDR3 spans 13 residues. Germline V CDR1 and CDR2: SGHNT, YENEEA. V was clipped by 5 bases and J by 1 base, with 8 bases between them. This chain's CDR3 is CASSPTYNYGYTF. The CDR3 nucleotides read TGTGCCAGCAGCCCCACATATAACTATGGCTACACCTTC.

The rearrangement links TRBV9 to TRBJ1-4; 7 nucleotides agree with TRBD1. The V segment lost 4 bases and the J segment 7 bases; nucleotides outside the gene matches: 7. Germline assignment: CDR1 SGDLS and CDR2 YYNGEE. CDR3 length equals 14 residues. Written as DNA, the CDR3 is TGTGCCAGCAGCCCGGGACAGACCCTTGAAAAACTGTTTTTT. Translation: CASSPGQTLEKLFF.

The genes are TRBV7-9 and TRBJ2-3, with D uncertain. The ends were cut back, 7 bases at V and 1 base at J, with 6 bases in the middle. The CDR3 is 12 amino acids. CDR1 SEHNR and CDR2 FQNEAQ come from the germline V gene (reference sequence). The DNA of the CDR3 is TGTGCCAGCACCTCGCGCACAGATACGCAGTATTTT. Translation gives CASTSRTDTQYF.

The chain employs TRBV11-2 and TRBJ2-7, with D perhaps TRBD2 (7 bases). This CDR3 is 13 amino acids long. Germline loops: CDR1 SGHAT, CDR2 FQNNGV. V was cut by 0 bases and J by 13 bases, with 16 bases left in between. CDR3 sequence (DNA): TGTGCCAGCAGCTTAGATTGGGGGGGCGGCCCCTACTTC. Its translation is CASSLDWGGGPYF.

The chain joins TRBV7-9 to TRBJ2-5; TRBD1 agrees at 7 bases. CDR1 is SEHNR and CDR2 is FQNEAQ in the germline V gene (reference sequence). J lost 3 bases, V lost 5 bases, and 6 bases had no gene match. The CDR3 loop spans 14 amino acids. The CDR3 region has the DNA TGTGCCAGCAGCGCACGACAGGGCAAAGAGACCCAGTACTTC. Its protein is CASSARQGKETQYF.

This chain connects TRBV13 to TRBJ2-1, with D possibly being TRBD2 (5 bases). CDR1 is PRHDT, CDR2 FYEKMQ, per germline (reference sequence). V dropped 3 bases and J dropped 5 bases, with 8 bases sitting between them. The length of the CDR3 is 13 residues. The CDR3: CASSFAGDNEQFF. DNA of the CDR3: TGTGCCAGCAGCTTTGCCGGGGACAATGAGCAGTTCTTC.

Of note for this clone: Compared with germline, one end of the junction differs, possibly owing to a read error. The chain joins TRBV7-8 to TRBJ1-1; D is perhaps TRBD1 (6 bases). CDR1 and CDR2 (germline): SGHVS, FQNEAQ. The CDR3 covers 15 residues. This CDR3 is CASSPRGGANSEAFF. CDR3 in DNA: TGTGCCAGCAGCCCAAGGGGGGGTGCGAACTCTGAAGCTTTCTTT.

The rearrangement uses TRBV19 and TRBJ2-7, with D perhaps TRBD2 (5 bases). This CDR3 has 14 residues. Per germline, CDR1 LNHDA and CDR2 SQIVND (reference sequence). Trimming shortened V by 8 bases and J by 0 bases, and 14 bases separated the two germline ends. Here the CDR3 reads CASGPGSGSYEQYF. The CDR3 DNA reads as TGTGCCAGTGGGCCGGGATCGGGCTCCTACGAGCAGTACTTC.

CDR3 protein: CASRGISSNQPQHF. CDR3 DNA sequence: TGTGCCAGCCGGGGGATATCAAGCAATCAGCCCCAGCATTTT. The chain is built from TRBV2 and TRBJ1-5, with D perhaps TRBD1 (5 bases). V was shortened by 8 bases and J by 1 base, with 12 bases between the two germline ends. There are 14 residues in the CDR3. Germline CDR1 reads SNHLY; CDR2 reads FYNNEI.

The rearrangement joins TRBV6-4 to TRBJ1-1, with 8 nucleotides matching TRBD1. The CDR3 has 15 residues. Germline trimming cut 5 bases from V and 1 base from J; bases unmatched to any gene: 6. Germline V lookup: CDR1 MRHNA, CDR2 SNTAGT. The CDR3 protein is CASSTSGGGNTEAFF. CDR3 coding DNA: TGTGCCAGCAGTACCTCAGGGGGCGGGAACACTGAAGCTTTCTTT.

The gene calls are TRBV4-1 and TRBJ2-1; 7 nucleotides match TRBD1. CDR1 and CDR2 from the germline V gene are MGHRA and YSYEKL. Trimming at V came to 6 bases and at J to 6 bases, leaving 14 bases not matched to a gene. This CDR3 is 16 amino acids long. CDR3 amino acids: CASSHETDRAANEQFF. For the CDR3, the DNA is TGCGCCAGCAGTCATGAAACCGACAGGGCAGCCAATGAGCAGTTCTTC.

The chain carries TRBV19 and TRBJ2-2; D is possibly TRBD2 (5 bases). The CDR3 totals 15 residues. Germline V gene lookup returns CDR1 LNHDA and CDR2 SQIVND (reference sequence). V was pared by 6 bases and J by 5 bases, with 16 bases between. CDR3 sequence: CASSPWRANTGELFF. Here the CDR3 DNA reads TGTGCCAGTAGCCCTTGGCGGGCAAATACCGGGGAGCTGTTTTTT.

This sequence joins TRBV4-1 and TRBJ2-1; 7 bases map to TRBD1. Germline V lookup: CDR1 MGHRA, CDR2 YSYEKL. The V segment lost 2 bases and the J segment 5 bases; nucleotides outside the gene matches: 3. The CDR3 sequence is 14 residues long. The CDR3 coding sequence is TGCGCCAGCAGCCAATTGACAGGGAACAATGAGCAGTTCTTC. Amino acids: CASSQLTGNNEQFF.

In the case of this clone: Other DNA sequences in the sample encode the same CDR3. The chain employs TRBV19 and TRBJ2-7; TRBD2 matches 7 bases. The trim removed 4 bases at V and 0 bases at J, leaving 3 bases unmatched. Germline V gene lookup returns CDR1 LNHDA and CDR2 SQIVND (reference sequence). The CDR3 has 14 residues. Written as DNA, the CDR3 is TGTGCCAGTAGTAGTGGCGGGAGCTCCTACGAGCAGTACTTC. Residues: CASSSGGSSYEQYF.

In this sample, this clone turned up once. An end of the junction does not agree with germline; a read error may underlie this. The chain employs TRBV7-7 and TRBJ2-3, with 12 bases fitting TRBD2. The CDR3 covers 18 residues. The germline CDR1 and CDR2 sequences are SSHAT and FNYEAQ (reference sequence). The CDR3 protein is CASSLGLAGGPGSDTQYF. CDR3 DNA: TGTGCTAGCAGCTTAGGCCTAGCGGGAGGGCCGGGTTCAGATACGCAGTATTTT. The variable domain in full, completed from reference TRBV7-7 and TRBJ2-3, reads GAGVSQSPRYKVTKRGQDVTLRCDPISSHATLYWYQQALGQGPEFLTYFNYEAQPDKSGLPSDRFSAERPEGSISTLTIQRTEQRDSAMYRCASSLGLAGGPGSDTQYFGPGTRLTVL.

V gene TRBV30 combines with J gene TRBJ2-1; 9 nucleotides match TRBD2. V lost 1 base and J lost 3; bases outside the gene matches: 10. The V gene's germline CDR1 is GTSNPN and CDR2 SVGIG (reference sequence). This CDR3 has 17 residues. This CDR3 reads CAWSGGASGNHYNEQFF. CDR3 nucleotides: TGTGCCTGGAGTGGAGGGGCTAGCGGGAACCACTACAATGAGCAGTTCTTC.

The gene calls are TRBV19 and TRBJ2-7; no definite D call. Germline CDR1 and CDR2: LNHDA and SQIVND (reference sequence). The CDR3 totals 14 residues. Trimming took off 4 bases at V and 2 bases at J, with 12 bases between the two ends. For the CDR3, the DNA is TGTGCCAGTAGTACCCAACTTAGCCCCTACGAGCAGTACTTC. This sequence encodes CASSTQLSPYEQYF.

This clone showed up just a few times. CDR3 bases: TGTGCCAGCGTCTCGGGTGGGGAGACCCAGTACTTC. Protein: CASVSGGETQYF. The rearrangement links TRBV7-9 to TRBJ2-5; unclear D gene. Germline CDR1 reads SEHNR; CDR2 reads FQNEAQ (reference sequence). The V and J ends lost 8 bases and 5 bases respectively, with 12 bases between them. The CDR3 has 12 residues.

V and J are TRBV28 and TRBJ1-1, with D tentatively TRBD1 (5 bases). Germline loops: CDR1 MDHEN, CDR2 SYDVKM. V was cut by 5 bases and J by 0 bases, with 16 bases left in between. This CDR3 has 16 residues. CDR3 amino acids: CASSTRQSPMNTEAFF. In DNA form, the CDR3 reads TGTGCCAGCAGTACCAGACAGAGCCCAATGAACACTGAAGCTTTCTTT.

In nucleotides, the CDR3 is TGTGCCAGTAGTATAAGCCTATTCGACAAGAGCAACACTGAAGCTTTCTTT. Its protein product is CASSISLFDKSNTEAFF. The chain has TRBV19 and TRBJ1-1; no firm D call. Germline CDR1 is LNHDA and CDR2 is SQIVND (reference sequence). The V and J ends lost 2 bases and 2 bases respectively, with 18 bases between them. This CDR3 has 17 residues.

The genes are TRBV10-3 and TRBJ2-7; TRBD1 or TRBD2 may be the D gene (6 bases each). The germline V gene encodes CDR1 ENHRY and CDR2 SYGVKD. The CDR3 spans 13 residues. Trimming removed 4 bases at V and 6 bases at J, with 13 bases between. The CDR3, as DNA: TGTGCCATCAGTGGTGGGGGGCCCGGCGAGCAGTACTTC. This translates into CAISGGGPGEQYF.

CDR3 sequence reads: CASSQGTSVVYEQYF. The CDR3 DNA reads TGCGCCAGCAGCCAAGGGACTAGCGTGGTCTACGAGCAGTACTTC. The J gene is TRBJ2-7, the V gene TRBV4-1, with 9 bases aligning to TRBD2. Germline CDR1 reads MGHRA; CDR2 reads YSYEKL. J lost 3 bases, V lost 1 base, and 4 bases had no gene match. CDR3 size: 15 residues.

This rearrangement joins TRBV29-1 to TRBJ2-1; 7 bases are shared with TRBD2. This CDR3 comprises 15 residues. The V segment lost 3 bases and the J segment 10 bases; nucleotides outside the gene matches: 15. CDR1 is SQVTM and CDR2 is ANQGSEA in the germline V gene. The CDR3 is CSVEAGLAVLGEQFF. The CDR3 nucleotides read TGCAGCGTTGAGGCCGGGCTAGCGGTCTTGGGGGAGCAGTTCTTC.

V is TRBV27 and J is TRBJ1-1; 9 nucleotides agree with TRBD1. The CDR3 is made up of 15 amino acids. The trim removed 8 bases at V and 3 bases at J, leaving 10 bases unmatched. CDR1 MNHEY and CDR2 SMNVEV come from the germline V gene (reference sequence). CDR3 sequence (DNA): TGTGCCAGCGGCCCGGACAGGGGTGCTTACACTGAAGCTTTCTTT. Translated, it gives CASGPDRGAYTEAFF.

The V call is TRBV29-1, the J call TRBJ2-1, with 8 bases aligning to TRBD1. The junction had 11 bases not matched to a gene; V was cut back by 1 base and J by 6 bases. CDR1 and CDR2 (germline): SQVTM, ANQGSEA. The CDR3 loop spans 16 amino acids. CDR3 residues: CSVEAPGGGRSNEQFF. The CDR3 nucleotides read TGCAGCGTTGAAGCCCCAGGGGGCGGTCGTTCCAATGAGCAGTTCTTC.